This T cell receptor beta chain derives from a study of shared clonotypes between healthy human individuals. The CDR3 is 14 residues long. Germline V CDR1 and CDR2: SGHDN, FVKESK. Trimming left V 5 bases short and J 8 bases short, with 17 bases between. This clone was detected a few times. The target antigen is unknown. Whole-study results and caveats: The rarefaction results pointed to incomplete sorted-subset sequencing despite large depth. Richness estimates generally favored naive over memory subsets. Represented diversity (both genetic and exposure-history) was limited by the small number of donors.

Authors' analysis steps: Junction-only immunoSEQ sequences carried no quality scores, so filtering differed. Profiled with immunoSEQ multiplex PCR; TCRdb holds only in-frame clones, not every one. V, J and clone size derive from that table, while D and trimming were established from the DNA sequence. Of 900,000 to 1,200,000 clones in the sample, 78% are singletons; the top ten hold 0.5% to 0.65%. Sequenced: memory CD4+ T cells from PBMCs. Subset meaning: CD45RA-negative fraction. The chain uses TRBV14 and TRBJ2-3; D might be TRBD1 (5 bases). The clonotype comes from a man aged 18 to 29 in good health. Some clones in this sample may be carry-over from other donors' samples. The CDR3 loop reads CASSFQGATGTQYF. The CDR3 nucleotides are TGTGCCAGCAGCTTTCAAGGGGCCACCGGTACGCAGTATTTT.